These T cell receptor beta chains were read from a single sample in a study of blood T cell repertoires in COVID-19. This table comes from immunoSEQ multiplex PCR, and its TCRdb copy is limited to in-frame clones, with some not included. The repertoire holds several thousand clones, 70% to 90% seen once, with 5.5% to 8.5% in the top ten. The sequenced material came from peripheral blood. The receptors originated from a woman aged 45-60 years with active or convalescent COVID-19. CDR3s include the opening cysteine and the closing phenylalanine or tryptophan. A D gene is named only where the DNA matches it firmly. Size tells how often a clone was seen (once, few, many) or the class of an expanded clone, and some rows leave it out.

. | TRBJ1-2 | . | TRBV24-1 | TGTGCCACCAGTGATTCTTCGGACAGAGGACTCGGCGGCTACACCTTC | CATSDSSDRGLGGYTF
. | TRBJ1-2 | . | TRBV10-3 | TGTGCCATCAGGAGGGGGATGGAAGACTATGGCTACACCTTC | CAIRRGMEDYGYTF
. | TRBJ1-1 | . | TRBV5-1 | TGCGCCAGCAGCTTGGGTTCAGAAATGAACACTGAAGCTTTCTTT | CASSLGSEMNTEAFF
TRBD1 | TRBJ2-7 | once | TRBV29-1 | TGCAGCGCCCGGGACAGGGGGCGGGGGAGAGGCTACGAGCAGTACTTC | CSARDRGRGRGYEQYF
. | TRBJ1-2 | . | TRBV29-1 | TGCAGCGCCCTACGGGGTAACTATGGCTACACCTTC | CSALRGNYGYTF
TRBD1 | TRBJ2-3 | . | TRBV7-2 | TGTGCCAGCAGCTTCGGGACAGGGGGCGATACGCAGTATTTT | CASSFGTGGDTQYF
. | TRBJ2-7 | . | TRBV11-3 | TGTGCCAGCAGCTTAGTGGCTAGTAGCTACGAGCAGTACTTC | CASSLVASSYEQYF
. | TRBJ2-3 | . | TRBV6-2/TRBV6-3 | TGTGCCAGCAGTTACGGCCTAGTGCCCACAGATACGCAGTATTTT | CASSYGLVPTDTQYF
TRBD1 | TRBJ2-7 | . | TRBV6-5 | TGTGCCAGCAGGGGGACAGGGGGCTCCTACGAGCAGTACTTC | CASRGTGGSYEQYF
TRBD1 | TRBJ2-7 | few | TRBV7-8 | TGTGCCAGCAGTCGACAGGGCTACGAGCAGTACTTC | CASSRQGYEQYF
TRBD1 | TRBJ1-4 | once | TRBV6-5 | TGTGCCACGAGGGACAGGGAGGAAAAACTGTTTTTT | CATRDREEKLFF
. | TRBJ1-4 | once | TRBV13 | TGTGCCAGCAGCTTAGGCCTAATCGGGGAATCGTCGCAGGGGCCGAGGAAACTGTTTTTT | CASSLGLIGESSQGPRKLFF